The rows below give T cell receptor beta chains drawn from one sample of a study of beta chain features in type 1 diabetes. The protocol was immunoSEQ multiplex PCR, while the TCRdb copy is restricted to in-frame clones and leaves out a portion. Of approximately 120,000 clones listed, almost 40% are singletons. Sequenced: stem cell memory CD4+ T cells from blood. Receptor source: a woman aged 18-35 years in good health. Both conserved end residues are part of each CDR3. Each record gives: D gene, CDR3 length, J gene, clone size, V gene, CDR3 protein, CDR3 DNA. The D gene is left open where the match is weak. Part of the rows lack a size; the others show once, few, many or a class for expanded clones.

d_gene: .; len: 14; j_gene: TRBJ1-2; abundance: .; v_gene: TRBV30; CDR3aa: CAWSFGLRYYGYTF; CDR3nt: TGTGCCTGGAGTTTTGGGCTTCGGTACTATGGCTACACCTTC
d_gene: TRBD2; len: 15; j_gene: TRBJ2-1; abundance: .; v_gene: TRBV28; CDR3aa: CASSSPGLAINEQFF; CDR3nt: TGTGCCAGCAGTTCACCGGGACTAGCGATCAATGAGCAGTTCTTC
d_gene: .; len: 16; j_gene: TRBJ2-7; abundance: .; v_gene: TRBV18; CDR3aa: CASSPLDYPTGYEQYF; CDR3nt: TGTGCCAGCTCACCGCTGGACTATCCGACCGGGTACGAGCAGTACTTC
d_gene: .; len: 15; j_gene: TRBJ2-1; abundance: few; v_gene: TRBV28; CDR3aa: CASRPGARYYNEQFF; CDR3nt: TGTGCCAGCAGACCAGGTGCCAGGTACTACAATGAGCAGTTCTTC
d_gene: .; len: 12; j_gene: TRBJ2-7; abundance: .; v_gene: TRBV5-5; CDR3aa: CASSSRAAEQYF; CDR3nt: TGTGCCAGCAGTAGCAGAGCCGCCGAGCAGTACTTC
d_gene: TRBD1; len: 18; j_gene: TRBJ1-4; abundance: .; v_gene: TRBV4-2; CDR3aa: CASSQDPQGAGLWEKLFF; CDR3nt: TGTGCCAGCAGCCAAGATCCCCAGGGGGCGGGCTTATGGGAAAAACTGTTTTTT
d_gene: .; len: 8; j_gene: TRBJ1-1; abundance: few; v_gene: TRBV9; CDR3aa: CASTPGGF; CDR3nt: TGTGCCAGCACCCCGGGGGGTTTT
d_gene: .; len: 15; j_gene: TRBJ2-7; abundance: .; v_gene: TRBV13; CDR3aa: CASSFLSGSSYEQYF; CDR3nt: TGTGCCAGCAGCTTCTTGTCGGGAAGTTCGTACGAGCAGTACTTC
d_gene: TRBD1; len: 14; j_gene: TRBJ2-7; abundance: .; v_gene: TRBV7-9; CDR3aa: CASSLGTGSYEQYF; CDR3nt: TGTGCCAGCAGCTTAGGGACAGGGTCCTACGAGCAGTACTTC
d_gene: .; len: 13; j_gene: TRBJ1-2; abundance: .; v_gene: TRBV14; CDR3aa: CASSQTGYYGYTF; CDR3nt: TGTGCCAGCAGCCAAACGGGGTACTATGGCTACACCTTC
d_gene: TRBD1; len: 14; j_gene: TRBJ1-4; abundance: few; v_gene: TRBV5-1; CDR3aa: CASSYRDRGEKLFF; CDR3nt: TGCGCCAGCAGCTACCGGGACAGGGGGGAAAAACTGTTTTTT
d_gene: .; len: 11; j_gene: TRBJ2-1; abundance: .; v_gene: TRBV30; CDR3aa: CAWRSYNEQFF; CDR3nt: TGTGCCTGGAGGTCTTACAATGAGCAGTTCTTC
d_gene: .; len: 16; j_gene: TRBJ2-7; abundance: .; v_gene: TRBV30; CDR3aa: CAWSVSRTDYSYEQYF; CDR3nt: TGTGCCTGGAGTGTATCTAGGACAGACTACTCCTACGAGCAGTACTTC
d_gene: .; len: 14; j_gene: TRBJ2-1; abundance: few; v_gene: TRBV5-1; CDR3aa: CASSLRVLGGEQFF; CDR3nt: TGCGCCAGCAGCCTCCGGGTCTTAGGGGGTGAGCAGTTCTTC
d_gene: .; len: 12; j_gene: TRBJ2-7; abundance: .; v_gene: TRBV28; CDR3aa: CASSIYWYEQYF; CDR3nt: TGTGCCAGCAGTATATACTGGTACGAGCAGTACTTC
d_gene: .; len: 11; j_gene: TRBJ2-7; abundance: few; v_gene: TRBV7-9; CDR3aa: CASSLYNEQYF; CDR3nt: TGTGCCAGCAGCTTATATAACGAGCAGTACTTC
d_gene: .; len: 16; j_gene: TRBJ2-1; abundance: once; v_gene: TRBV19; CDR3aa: CASSLRESGPYNEQFF; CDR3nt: TGTGCCAGTAGTTTGCGGGAATCGGGCCCTTACAATGAGCAGTTCTTC
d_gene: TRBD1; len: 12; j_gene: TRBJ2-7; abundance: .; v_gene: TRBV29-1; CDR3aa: CSGGQGASEQYF; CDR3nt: TGCAGCGGAGGACAGGGGGCGAGCGAGCAGTACTTC
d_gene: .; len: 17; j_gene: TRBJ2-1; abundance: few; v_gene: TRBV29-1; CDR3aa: CSVHVGTFKSSYNEQFF; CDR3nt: TGCAGCGTTCATGTCGGGACTTTCAAAAGCTCCTACAATGAGCAGTTCTTC
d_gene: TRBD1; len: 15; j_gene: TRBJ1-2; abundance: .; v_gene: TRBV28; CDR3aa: CASSARGRGLGGYTF; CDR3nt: TGTGCCAGCAGTGCAAGGGGCAGGGGGCTTGGTGGCTACACCTTC
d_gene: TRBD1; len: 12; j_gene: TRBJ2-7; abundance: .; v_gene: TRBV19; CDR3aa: CATGQSLYEQYF; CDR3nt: TGTGCTACGGGACAGAGCCTCTACGAGCAGTACTTC
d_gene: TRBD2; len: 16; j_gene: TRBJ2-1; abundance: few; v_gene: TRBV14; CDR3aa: CASSQGAWLAGGEQFF; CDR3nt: TGTGCCAGCAGCCAAGGTGCCTGGCTAGCGGGGGGTGAGCAGTTCTTC
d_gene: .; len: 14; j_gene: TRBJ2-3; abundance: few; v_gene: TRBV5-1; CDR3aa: CASSLGIQADTQYF; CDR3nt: TGCGCCAGCAGCTTGGGTATTCAAGCCGATACGCAGTATTTT
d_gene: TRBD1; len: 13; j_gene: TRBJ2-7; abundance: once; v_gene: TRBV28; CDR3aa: CASSLGTGYEQYF; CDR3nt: TGTGCCAGCAGCCTAGGGACAGGCTACGAGCAGTACTTC
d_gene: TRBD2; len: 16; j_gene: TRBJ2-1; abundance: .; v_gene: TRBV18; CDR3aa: CASSPIGLAGANEQFF; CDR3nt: TGTGCCAGCTCACCAATCGGACTAGCGGGAGCCAATGAGCAGTTCTTC
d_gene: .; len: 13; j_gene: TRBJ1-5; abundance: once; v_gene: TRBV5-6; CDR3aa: CASSVTGHQPQHF; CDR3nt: TGTGCCAGCAGCGTCACAGGGCATCAGCCCCAGCATTTT
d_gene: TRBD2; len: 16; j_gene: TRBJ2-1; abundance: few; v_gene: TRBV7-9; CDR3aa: CASSLFLRTSGNEQFF; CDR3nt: TGTGCCAGCAGCCTATTCCTGCGGACTAGCGGCAATGAGCAGTTCTTC
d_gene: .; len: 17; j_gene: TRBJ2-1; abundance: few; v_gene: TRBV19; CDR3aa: CASSIGMAKKRYNEQFF; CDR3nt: TGTGCCAGTAGTATAGGAATGGCGAAGAAGAGGTACAATGAGCAGTTCTTC
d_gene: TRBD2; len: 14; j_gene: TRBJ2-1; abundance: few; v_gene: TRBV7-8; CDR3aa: CASSPIRTGTSQFF; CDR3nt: TGTGCCAGCAGCCCGATAAGGACCGGGACTAGTCAGTTCTTC
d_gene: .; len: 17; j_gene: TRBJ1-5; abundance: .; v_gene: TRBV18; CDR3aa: CASSPPSGSISNQPQHF; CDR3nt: TGTGCCAGCTCACCCCCCAGCGGGTCAATTAGCAATCAGCCCCAGCATTTT